The 25 T cell receptor beta chains listed next were all sequenced from one sample in a study of T cells after yellow fever vaccination. TCRdb re-called the 5' RACE reads through MiXCR, storing one row per CDR3 protein. The data contain more than 250,000 distinct CDR3 sequences, around 6.8% of them singletons. This specimen was PBMCs, taken approximately 47 days after the first yellow fever vaccination. The receptors come from a man between 18 and 29 years old who received the YFV17D yellow fever vaccine.

This clonotype was seen a few times. The CDR3 loop reads CAISADFMNTEAFF. DNA for the CDR3: TGTGCCATCTCGGCGGACTTCATGAACACTGAAGCTTTCTTT. This chain joins TRBV6-1 and TRBJ1-1; D call uncertain. V gave up 10 bases and J gave up 0 bases, with 15 bases separating them. CDR3 length: 14 amino acids. CDR1 is MNHNS, CDR2 SASEGT, per germline.

The chain has TRBV11-1 and TRBJ2-5; TRBD1 matches 8 bases. The CDR3 is 20 amino acids. Germline V gene lookup returns CDR1 SGHAT and CDR2 FQDESV (reference sequence). Trimming at V came to 5 bases and at J to 2 bases, leaving 22 bases not matched to a gene. The CDR3 sequence: CASSHQSAPGGLALQETQYF. The CDR3 nucleotides read TGTGCCAGCAGCCACCAATCTGCGCCAGGGGGCCTGGCCTTGCAAGAGACCCAGTACTTC.

This clonotype showed up many times. This chain uses TRBV6-1 with TRBJ2-6; 9 bases are shared with TRBD1. The CDR3 spans 17 residues. With V trimmed by 7 bases and J by 0 bases, 7 bases remained unmatched. The V gene's germline CDR1 is MNHNS and CDR2 SASEGT. The CDR3 loop reads CASTTGDRVSGANVLTF. The CDR3 nucleotides read TGTGCCAGCACCACAGGGGACAGGGTCTCTGGGGCCAACGTCCTGACTTTC.

The V and J genes are TRBV20-1 and TRBJ2-1, with D tentatively TRBD1 (5 bases). Trimming removed 5 bases at V and 0 bases at J, with 11 bases between. The CDR3 spans 14 residues. In germline, CDR1 is DFQATT, CDR2 SNEGSKA (reference sequence). The CDR3 loop is CSAPGYPSYNEQFF. The CDR3 nucleotides are TGCAGTGCTCCAGGGTACCCCTCCTACAATGAGCAGTTCTTC.

The genes are TRBV9 and TRBJ1-6, with D possibly TRBD1 on 6 matching bases. The CDR3 has 16 residues. Trimming left V 0 bases short and J 6 bases short, with 13 bases between. Germline CDR1 is SGDLS and CDR2 is YYNGEE. The CDR3 here is CASSVGGSGVNSPLHF. DNA for the CDR3: TGTGCCAGCAGCGTAGGCGGATCAGGGGTTAATTCACCCCTCCACTTT.

The genes are TRBV7-2 and TRBJ1-1; 7 bases agree with TRBD1. Germline-derived CDR1 and CDR2 are SGHTA and FQGNSA. The V segment lost 5 bases and the J segment 2 bases; nucleotides outside the gene matches: 8. The CDR3 sequence is 15 residues long. CDR3 nucleotides: TGTGCCAGCAGCCTAACAGGACAGGTTAACACTGAAGCTTTCTTT. The encoded protein is CASSLTGQVNTEAFF.

This clonotype has a handful of counts. The V and J genes are TRBV12-3 or TRBV12-4 and TRBJ1-5; D gene uncertain. The germline V and J ends were trimmed by 5 bases and 1 base, with 12 bases remaining between them. This CDR3 comprises 15 residues. In DNA form, the CDR3 reads TGTGCCAGCAGTGGGCGGCCCGGGAGCAATCAGCCCCAGCATTTT. This codes for CASSGRPGSNQPQHF.

CDR3 loop: CASSQAGTSADTQYF. The CDR3 DNA follows: TGCGCCAGCAGCCAAGCCGGGACTAGCGCAGATACGCAGTATTTT. This chain uses TRBV4-1 with TRBJ2-3; TRBD2 matches 10 bases. Unmatched junction bases numbered 2, after V lost 1 base and J lost 4 bases. The CDR3 sequence is 15 residues long. Per germline, CDR1 MGHRA and CDR2 YSYEKL.

This clonotype was found a few times. The chain has TRBV6-5 and TRBJ2-3; TRBD2 matches at 8 bases. V trimming: 2 bases; J trimming: 7 bases; junction bases outside the gene matches: 8. Looked up from germline, CDR1 is MNHEY and CDR2 is SVGAGI. The CDR3 is 15 amino acids. The chain's CDR3 is CASSYAPGGPNTQYF. The CDR3 region has the DNA TGTGCCAGCAGTTACGCGCCGGGGGGGCCGAATACGCAGTATTTT.

The chain is built from TRBV5-6 and TRBJ2-2; a weak D match, TRBD1 (6 bases). The CDR3 is 13 residues long. V was clipped by 4 bases and J by 8 bases, with 12 bases between them. CDR1 is SGHDT and CDR2 is YYEEEE in the germline V gene. The CDR3 nucleotides read TGTGCCAGCAGCCCACGGACAGCAGGGGAGCTGTTTTTT. Translated: CASSPRTAGELFF.

This clonotype was seen a single time. CDR3 sequence: CARGGDVDQPQHF. The CDR3 region has the DNA TGTGCCAGAGGGGGTGATGTCGATCAGCCCCAGCATTTT. The V and J genes are TRBV6-2 or TRBV6-3 and TRBJ1-5, with D possibly matching TRBD1 (6 bases). V was trimmed by 9 bases and J by 5 bases, leaving 14 bases between them. Germline CDR1 is MNHEY and CDR2 is SVGEGT. CDR3 length: 13 residues.

This clonotype has only a few counts. The chain uses TRBV25-1 and TRBJ2-3; 8 bases line up with TRBD2. Germline V gene sequence: CDR1 MGHDK, CDR2 SYGVNS. V was clipped by 3 bases and J by 4 bases; unmatched bases: 6. The CDR3 spans 15 residues. CDR3 DNA: TGTGCCAGCAGTGACCCCGGACTAGCACCAGATACGCAGTATTTT. This encodes CASSDPGLAPDTQYF.

There are many counts of this clonotype. The V and J genes are TRBV20-1 and TRBJ2-1, with D perhaps matching TRBD2 (6 bases). CDR1 is DFQATT, CDR2 SNEGSKA, per germline (reference sequence). Trimming left V 3 bases short and J 3 bases short, with 15 bases between. The CDR3 totals 15 residues. In DNA, the CDR3 is TGCAGTGCTAGGGCCCTAGCGTCGTTCTACAATGAGCAGTTCTTC. This translates into CSARALASFYNEQFF.

A few counts support this clonotype. The chain joins TRBV7-2 to TRBJ1-2; D call uncertain. The V end was cut by 5 bases, the J end by 5 bases, with 12 bases between. Germline V gene sequence: CDR1 SGHTA, CDR2 FQGNSA. The CDR3 runs 13 residues. In nucleotides, the CDR3 is TGTGCCAGCAGCCAGAGGACGTCGTATGGCTACACCTTC. Translating it yields CASSQRTSYGYTF.

The V gene is TRBV12-3 or TRBV12-4, the J gene TRBJ1-5, with D unclear. Trimming stripped 2 bases from V and 0 bases from J, with 5 bases between. The CDR3 is 14 residues long. The CDR3 DNA sequence: TGTGCCAGCAGTTTATTGTATAGCAATCAGCCCCAGCATTTT. Its translation is CASSLLYSNQPQHF.

This clonotype was detected a few times. The chain is built from TRBV5-1 and TRBJ2-5; D call uncertain. Germline lookup yields CDR1 SGHRS and CDR2 YFSETQ. With 2 bases removed from V and 1 base from J, the gap between germline ends came to 12 bases. The CDR3 loop spans 15 amino acids. The CDR3 DNA reads TGCGCCAGCAGCTTAAGTGGTATGGCCCAAGAGACCCAGTACTTC. Its protein is CASSLSGMAQETQYF.

This chain joins TRBV4-3 and TRBJ1-3; D is undetermined. The ends were cut back, 2 bases at V and 0 bases at J, with 8 bases in the middle. From germline, CDR1 is LGHNA and CDR2 YSLEER. The CDR3 is 15 residues long. CDR3 nucleotides: TGCGCCAGCAGCCAAATGCGGGGCTCTGGAAACACCATATATTTT. This translates into CASSQMRGSGNTIYF.

This clonotype was found a few times. This rearrangement joins TRBV12-3 or TRBV12-4 to TRBJ2-5; D gene unclear. This CDR3 region has 17 residues. Deletions cut 1 base from V and 5 bases from J, with 20 bases between. Here the CDR3 reads CASSLGASWAPPETQYF. CDR3 bases: TGTGCCAGCAGTTTAGGCGCTTCCTGGGCCCCCCCGGAGACCCAGTACTTC.

This clonotype was seen repeatedly, ten times or more. V gene TRBV7-2 combines with J gene TRBJ2-3; possibly TRBD1 or TRBD2 for D (5 bases each). There are 15 residues in the CDR3. CDR1 SGHTA and CDR2 FQGNSA come from the germline V gene. Trimming pared 5 bases from V and 4 bases from J, leaving 16 bases between. This CDR3 is CASSPTRGRSDTQYF. CDR3 in DNA: TGTGCCAGCAGCCCAACTCGGGGACGTTCAGATACGCAGTATTTT.

The chain joins TRBV20-1 to TRBJ2-1; D is unresolved. CDR1 and CDR2 from the germline V gene are DFQATT and SNEGSKA (reference sequence). V lost 6 bases and J 2 bases, leaving 14 bases between the germline ends. This CDR3 comprises 14 residues. This CDR3 is CSALGPLTYNEQFF. DNA of the CDR3: TGCAGTGCCCTTGGGCCCCTTACCTACAATGAGCAGTTCTTC.

This clonotype was detected only a few times. The genes are TRBV19 and TRBJ2-5, with no clear D. This CDR3 is built from 13 residues. The germline V gene encodes CDR1 LNHDA and CDR2 SQIVND (reference sequence). Trimming cost V 2 bases and J 2 bases, with 6 bases left between them. This chain's CDR3 is CASSIRQQETQYF. For the CDR3, the DNA is TGTGCCAGTAGTATAAGGCAGCAAGAGACCCAGTACTTC.

In this sample, this clonotype turned up a few times. The V and J genes are TRBV27 and TRBJ2-3; D unresolved. Germline assignment: CDR1 MNHEY and CDR2 SMNVEV (reference sequence). The CDR3 has 14 amino acids. V was trimmed by 2 bases and J by 2 bases, leaving 8 bases between them. CDR3 sequence (DNA): TGTGCCAGCAGTTTAGGGCAGTTCACAGATACGCAGTATTTT. It translates to CASSLGQFTDTQYF.

The genes are TRBV12-3 or TRBV12-4 and TRBJ2-7; either TRBD1 or TRBD2 may supply D (5 bases each). Between the trimmed V and J ends, which lost 7 bases and 7 bases, there was a span of 17 bases. This CDR3 region has 13 residues. The CDR3 nucleotides are TGTGCCAGCAAACCGGGACCGAGTGGAGAGCAGTACGTC. Translation gives CASKPGPSGEQYV.

This clonotype occurred a few times. The chain employs TRBV7-9 and TRBJ2-2; 9 nucleotides line up with TRBD2. This CDR3 is 17 amino acids long. J gave up 5 bases and V 4 bases, and 11 bases lay outside the gene matches. Germline assignment: CDR1 SEHNR and CDR2 FQNEAQ (reference sequence). CDR3 nucleotide sequence: TGTGCCAGCAGCTCGACTAGCGGTCCCCTTATAACCGGGGAGCTGTTTTTT. Translation: CASSSTSGPLITGELFF.

This clonotype was seen a handful of times. V and J are TRBV11-1 and TRBJ1-1; D gene unclear. CDR3 length equals 13 residues. Germline assignment: CDR1 SGHAT and CDR2 FQDESV (reference sequence). V shed 2 bases and J shed 2 bases, with 6 bases lying between them. The CDR3 reads CASSLFVNTEAFF. The CDR3 coding sequence is TGTGCCAGCAGCTTATTTGTCAACACTGAAGCTTTCTTT.